This T cell receptor beta chain was documented in a study of blood T cell repertoires in COVID-19. Study at large: COVID-19 samples, acute and convalescent, were from the United States, Italy and Spain. T cells, B-cell-depleted T cells, or PBMCs supplied cDNA or gDNA.

Germline CDR1 is MNHEY and CDR2 is SVGAGI. Trimming cost V 6 bases and J 0 bases, with 12 bases left between them. The CDR3 extends over 15 amino acids. In the original processing: Nucleated cell number was recorded as an estimate derived from reference gene primer amplification. Here immunoSEQ multiplex PCR was the method, and the copy in TCRdb shows in-frame clones only, minus some. V and J calls and clone size are those listed in that table; D and trimming were worked out from the DNA. There are 250,000 to 300,000 clones in the sample; about 91% occur only once, and just under 7% lies in the top ten.

Material for sequencing was peripheral blood. The receptor was isolated from a woman aged 25 to 45 who had recovered from COVID-19. The rearrangement joins TRBV6-5 to TRBJ1-3; maybe TRBD1 (6 bases). CDR3 residues: CASSLGGISGNTIYF. The CDR3 region has the DNA TGTGCCAGCAGCCTAGGGGGAATCTCTGGAAACACCATATATTTT.